This paragraph reports one TCR beta chain. Its target is unknown. This CDR3 has 18 residues. The germline V gene has CDR1 SGHNT and CDR2 YENEEA. Trimming took 4 bases from V and 0 from J; bases not matched to a gene: 10. Libraries were prepared by immunoSEQ multiplex PCR; TCRdb keeps only in-frame clonotypes and omits some of them. The repertoire holds about 2,000 clones, with over 20% as singletons. These data are taken from a study of T cells in localized non-small cell lung cancer. Study findings and constraints: There was an association of higher blood T cell density with longer overall survival.

V gene TRBV11-3 combines with J gene TRBJ2-2; TRBD1 agrees at 8 bases. The receptor was derived from a male donor at least 60 years old with stage II lung adenocarcinoma. The sequenced sample was normal lung tissue next to the tumor, obtained before any cancer treatment. The CDR3 nucleotides read TGTGCCAGCAGCTACCTCGGAACGACAGGGGCGAACACCGGGGAGCTGTTTTTT. Its protein is CASSYLGTTGANTGELFF.